This TCR beta chain came from a study of beta chain features in type 1 diabetes. Study-wide results and caveats: Among patients, naive, central memory and Treg TCRB repertoires appeared more similar than among healthy donors.

As regards this clone: Its target is not known. A junction boundary mismatches the germline segment, possibly from a read error.

Naive, central memory, regulatory and stem cell-like memory cells within the CD4+ compartment were sorted using CD45RO/CCR7/CD25/CD127/CD95/CD27. The investigators reverse transcribed all of the isolated RNA, so they sequenced expressed TCRB transcripts. The study sequenced naive, central memory and regulatory T cell samples to an average of around 3.4 million reads. Sequenced by immunoSEQ multiplex PCR; TCRdb stores in-frame clones only, minus some. The sample yields 900,000 or so clones, 17% seen once. Germline loops: CDR1 SEHNR, CDR2 FQNEAQ (reference sequence). This CDR3 contains 11 residues. The chain recombines TRBV7-9 with TRBJ1-2; no clear D gene. The receptor was isolated from a young woman in good health. Material: naive CD4+ T cells from blood. In DNA form, the CDR3 reads TGTGCCAACAGCTTAGATCAGGGCTACACCTTC. Encoded protein: CANSLDQGYTF.